What follows describes a single T cell receptor beta chain. Libraries were prepared by immunoSEQ multiplex PCR; TCRdb keeps only in-frame clonotypes and omits some of them. Here the sample spans 350,000 to 450,000 clones, roughly 87% being singletons. This specimen belongs to a study of Ad26.COV2.S vaccination and SARS-CoV-2 variants. Study-level background: Of the COV1001 trial arms, the Ad26.COV2.S arm included the donor. Participants got Ad26.COV2.S intramuscularly, once or twice 56 days apart.

Noted treatment: roughly 18 received Ad26.COV2.S at low or high dose, single or two shots; about 5 received placebo; per-sample allocation not given. Specimen acquisition occurred on day 63 following the initial vaccine or placebo injection. The source of this sequence is a person between 18 and 65 years old who received the Ad26.COV2.S COVID-19 vaccine or a placebo. The sequences come from peripheral blood, collected in a trial of Ad26.COV2.S vaccine versus placebo.

The CDR3 sequence is CASSLGPPNSGNTIYF. The CDR3 DNA reads TGCGCCAGCAGCTTGGGGCCGCCCAACTCTGGAAACACCATATATTTT. The rearrangement links TRBV5-1 to TRBJ1-3; D gene unclear. V was clipped by 0 bases and J by 0 bases, with 10 bases between them. The CDR3 runs 16 residues. CDR1 and CDR2 from the germline V gene are SGHRS and YFSETQ.